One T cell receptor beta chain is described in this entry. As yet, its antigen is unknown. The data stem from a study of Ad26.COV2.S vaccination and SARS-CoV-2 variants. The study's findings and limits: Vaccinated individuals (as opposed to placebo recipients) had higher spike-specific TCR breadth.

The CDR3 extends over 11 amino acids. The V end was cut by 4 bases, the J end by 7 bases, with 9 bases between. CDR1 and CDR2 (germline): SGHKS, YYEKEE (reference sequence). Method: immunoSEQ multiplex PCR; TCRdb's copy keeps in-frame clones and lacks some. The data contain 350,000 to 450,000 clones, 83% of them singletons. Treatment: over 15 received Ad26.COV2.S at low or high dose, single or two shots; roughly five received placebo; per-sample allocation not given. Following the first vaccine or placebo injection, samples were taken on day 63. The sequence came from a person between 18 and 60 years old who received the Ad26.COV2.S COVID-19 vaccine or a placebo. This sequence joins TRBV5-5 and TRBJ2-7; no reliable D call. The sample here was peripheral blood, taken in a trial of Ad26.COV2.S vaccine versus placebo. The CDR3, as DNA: TGTGCCAGCAGCACTGAAGTGGAGCAGTACTTC. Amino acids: CASSTEVEQYF.